Here is one T cell receptor (beta chain) with its context. Original data processing: Amplified reference gene primers provided the basis for estimating nucleated cell counts. TCRdb's table, derived via immunoSEQ multiplex PCR, lists solely in-frame clones and lacks some. V and J calls and clone size come straight from that table; D and trimming were deduced from the DNA. The data show about 370,000 clones, with 87% seen just once and around 9.3% held by the top ten. The sample comes from a study of blood T cell repertoires in COVID-19. Study in general: The United States, Italy and Spain were the sources of the acute and convalescent COVID-19 samples. The analysed material was cDNA or gDNA that came from T cells, B-cell-depleted T cells, or PBMCs.

Followed longitudinally, the Seattle patients had been enrolled during active infection. The clonotype was recovered from a woman aged 30 to 39 with COVID-19, enrolled during active disease. The sample comprised peripheral blood.

The CDR3 DNA reads TGTGCCAGCAGTTACTCCGGGACAGCGAACACTGAAGCTTTCTTT. This sequence encodes CASSYSGTANTEAFF. The chain carries TRBV6-2 or TRBV6-3 and TRBJ1-1, with 7 positions matching TRBD1. CDR1 is MNHEY and CDR2 is SVGEGT in the germline V gene. This CDR3 region has 15 residues. Trimming removed 0 bases from V and 1 base from J; junction bases left unmatched: 2.